This T cell receptor (beta chain) stems from a study of blood T cell repertoires in COVID-19. V lost 5 bases to trimming and J lost 3 bases, with 23 bases between them. This CDR3 is 18 amino acids long. In germline, CDR1 is SNHLY, CDR2 FYNNEI. The table came from immunoSEQ multiplex PCR; TCRdb's copy has only in-frame clones and leaves some out. Seen here are roughly 430,000 clones, roughly 84% observed once, and the top ten hold approximately 1.5%. Participants came from some 23 US areas, aged roughly 18 to 89 years. Which cohort a participant joined came from the clinical history participants gave. Contact with a PCR-confirmed or clinician-diagnosed COVID-19 case occurred within 2 weeks of entry.

The rearrangement joins TRBV2 to TRBJ1-5, with a possible D match to TRBD1 (6 bases). The specimen was PBMCs or T cells enriched from blood (not recorded which). This receptor was obtained from a woman in her late teens or twenties who had been exposed to COVID-19. The CDR3 sequence: CASSLRLSRGADNQPQHF. The DNA for the CDR3 is TGTGCCAGCAGTTTACGTCTCTCGCGGGGGGCAGACAATCAGCCCCAGCATTTT.